This is a list of T cell receptor beta chains from one sample in a study of blood T cells in healthy people across ages. TCRdb reprocessed the 5' RACE reads with MiXCR, giving one entry per CDR3 protein. The profile shows 650,000 to 800,000 distinct CDR3 sequences, over 40% of them singletons. Sequenced input: blood. The receptors originated from a woman of 80 years or more in good health. Each CDR3 is given with its conserved first and last residue. The D gene is left open where the match is weak. Rows may omit the clone size; those that give it use once, few, many or a size class.

d_gene,abundance,j_gene,v_gene,CDR3aa,CDR3nt
TRBD2,.,TRBJ2-2,TRBV20-1,CSAWASGGAGELFF,TGCAGTGCTTGGGCTAGCGGGGGAGCCGGGGAGCTGTTTTTT
.,.,TRBJ1-1,TRBV27,CASSLGGLTEAFF,TGTGCCAGCAGTTTAGGGGGGCTTACTGAAGCTTTCTTT
TRBD2,.,TRBJ2-1,TRBV10-3,CAISESKLAAFPSNNEQFF,TGTGCCATCAGTGAGTCGAAACTAGCGGCCTTCCCATCCAACAATGAGCAGTTCTTC
.,few,TRBJ2-5,TRBV6-5,CASSPVFQETQYF,TGTGCCAGCAGTCCGGTGTTCCAAGAGACCCAGTACTTC
.,many,TRBJ1-5,TRBV3-1,CASSRSRGSNQPQHF,TGTGCCAGCAGCCGTTCCCGGGGGAGCAATCAGCCCCAGCATTTT
.,once,TRBJ2-1,TRBV11-2,CASSPPGEEYNEQFF,TGTGCCAGCAGCCCCCCGGGGGAAGAATACAATGAGCAGTTCTTC
.,.,TRBJ2-1,TRBV28,CASCTPLGEQFF,TGTGCCAGTTGTACCCCTTTAGGTGAGCAGTTCTTC
TRBD1,many,TRBJ1-2,TRBV29-1,CSVGDRGHGYTF,TGCAGCGTGGGGGACAGGGGGCATGGCTACACCTTC
.,many,TRBJ2-1,TRBV7-2,CASSLSSTAYNEQFF,TGTGCCAGCAGCTTATCATCGACCGCTTACAATGAGCAGTTCTTC
.,many,TRBJ2-3,TRBV29-1,CSVEGVLDTQYF,TGCAGCGTGGAGGGGGTTTTAGATACGCAGTATTTT
.,.,TRBJ2-7,TRBV9,CASSVGSGSKSYEQYF,TGTGCCAGCAGCGTAGGCAGTGGCAGTAAAAGCTACGAGCAGTACTTC
.,.,TRBJ2-3,TRBV12-3/TRBV12-4,CASSLRLITDTQYF,TGTGCCAGCAGCCTGAGATTGATCACAGATACGCAGTATTTT
TRBD1,many,TRBJ2-1,TRBV29-1,CSVDRGLSYNEQFF,TGCAGCGTCGACAGGGGCCTCTCCTACAATGAGCAGTTCTTC
.,.,TRBJ2-7,TRBV20-1,CSFLSGVQGEQYF,TGCAGCTTCCTTTCGGGGGTACAGGGCGAGCAGTACTTC
TRBD2,.,TRBJ2-1,TRBV7-2,CASSRMASGKYNEQFF,TGTGCCAGCAGCCGTATGGCTAGCGGCAAATACAATGAGCAGTTCTTC
.,.,TRBJ2-7,TRBV25-1,CASSDVVSPSYEQYF,TGTGCCAGCAGTGACGTGGTCTCCCCCTCCTACGAGCAGTACTTC
.,.,TRBJ2-4,TRBV2,CASSEVGLVKNIQYF,TGTGCCAGCAGTGAGGTCGGGCTGGTCAAAAACATTCAGTACTTC
TRBD2,.,TRBJ2-3,TRBV20-1,CSAGLADTQYF,TGCAGTGCCGGACTAGCAGATACGCAGTATTTT
TRBD1,few,TRBJ1-1,TRBV6-5,CASSRTGGPRAFF,TGTGCCAGCAGTAGAACAGGGGGCCCTCGGGCTTTCTTT
.,few,TRBJ2-6,TRBV28,CASSRRGGANVLTF,TGTGCCAGCAGCCGCAGGGGTGGGGCCAACGTCCTGACTTTC
.,.,TRBJ2-7,TRBV9,CASSVGSVSYEQYF,TGTGCCAGCAGCGTAGGCAGTGTCTCCTACGAGCAGTACTTC
.,.,TRBJ1-2,TRBV27,CASSLRQPTQYGYTF,TGTGCCAGCAGTCTAAGACAGCCAACACAGTATGGCTACACCTTC
TRBD1,many,TRBJ2-3,TRBV24-1,CATSDLGQDTDTQYF,TGTGCCACCAGTGATTTGGGACAGGACACAGATACGCAGTATTTT
.,.,TRBJ2-3,TRBV5-1,CASSRDGPTDTQYF,TGCGCCAGCAGCCGGGACGGGCCCACAGATACGCAGTATTTT
.,many,TRBJ2-5,TRBV2,CASSWPTQYF,TGTGCCAGCAGTTGGCCCACCCAGTACTTC
.,many,TRBJ2-1,TRBV7-2,CASSFTRINEQFF,TGTGCCAGCAGCTTTACGCGGATCAATGAGCAGTTCTTC
TRBD2,.,TRBJ2-7,TRBV4-1,CASSQRGLAGVKIGSEQYF,TGCGCCAGCAGCCAGCGGGGACTAGCGGGCGTAAAGATCGGCTCCGAGCAGTACTTC
.,many,TRBJ2-1,TRBV7-3,CASSLTSGDNEQFF,TGTGCCAGCAGCTTAACGTCGGGAGACAATGAGCAGTTCTTC
.,.,TRBJ2-5,TRBV7-2,CASSLQEGLQYF,TGTGCCAGCAGCTTACAGGAGGGTCTACAGTACTTC
.,.,TRBJ1-4,TRBV4-1,CASSQVGNTEGNEKLFF,TGCGCCAGCAGCCAAGTCGGGAACACCGAGGGTAATGAAAAACTGTTTTTT
.,many,TRBJ2-5,TRBV12-3/TRBV12-4,CASRFTPAHFVQETQYF,TGTGCCAGCAGATTTACTCCGGCCCATTTCGTCCAAGAGACCCAGTACTTC
TRBD2,few,TRBJ2-1,TRBV30,CAWSVLATNEQFF,TGTGCCTGGAGTGTACTAGCGACTAATGAGCAGTTCTTC
.,.,TRBJ2-1,TRBV27,CASSPMGREQFF,TGTGCCAGCAGTCCTATGGGGCGAGAGCAGTTCTTC
.,.,TRBJ2-2,TRBV10-3,CAIIKADVTGELFF,TGTGCCATCATTAAGGCGGACGTGACCGGGGAGCTGTTTTTT
.,few,TRBJ2-1,TRBV7-2,CASSLDGAGEQFF,TGTGCCAGCAGCTTAGACGGGGCGGGTGAGCAGTTCTTC
.,.,TRBJ1-6,TRBV2,CASGQHDNSPLHF,TGTGCCAGCGGGCAGCACGATAATTCACCCCTCCACTTT
.,.,TRBJ2-3,TRBV20-1,CSARDYRGGEDTQYF,TGCAGTGCTAGAGATTATAGGGGGGGGGAAGATACGCAGTATTTT
.,.,TRBJ1-6,TRBV20-1,CSASTGSYNSPLHF,TGCAGTGCTAGCACAGGGTCCTATAATTCACCCCTCCACTTT
.,.,TRBJ2-3,TRBV7-6,CASSPPGGLAFGGSTDTQYF,TGTGCCAGCAGTCCCCCCGGGGGGCTAGCGTTCGGCGGGAGCACAGATACGCAGTATTTT
TRBD1,.,TRBJ1-2,TRBV7-9,CASSLGTGVIGYGYTF,TGTGCCAGCAGCCTCGGGACAGGGGTAATCGGCTATGGCTACACCTTC
TRBD1,few,TRBJ2-2,TRBV5-1,CASSRTGLNTGELFF,TGCGCCAGCAGCCGGACAGGGTTGAACACCGGGGAGCTGTTTTTT
.,.,TRBJ2-7,TRBV20-1,CSALPASEGAHEQYF,TGCAGTGCTCTCCCGGCAAGCGAGGGAGCTCACGAGCAGTACTTC
.,many,TRBJ1-5,TRBV6-6,CASIQGRPYSGNQPQHF,TGTGCCAGCATACAGGGACGGCCCTATAGCGGCAATCAGCCCCAGCATTTT
.,few,TRBJ1-2,TRBV4-1,CASSQVGDPFGYTF,TGCGCCAGCAGCCAAGTGGGGGACCCCTTCGGCTACACCTTC
.,many,TRBJ2-1,TRBV3-1,CASSLGPFDEQFF,TGTGCCAGCAGCCTAGGGCCCTTCGATGAGCAGTTCTTC
TRBD2,.,TRBJ2-3,TRBV7-2,CASSLLAGGSTATDTQYF,TGTGCCAGCAGCTTACTAGCGGGGGGTTCCACAGCTACAGATACGCAGTATTTT